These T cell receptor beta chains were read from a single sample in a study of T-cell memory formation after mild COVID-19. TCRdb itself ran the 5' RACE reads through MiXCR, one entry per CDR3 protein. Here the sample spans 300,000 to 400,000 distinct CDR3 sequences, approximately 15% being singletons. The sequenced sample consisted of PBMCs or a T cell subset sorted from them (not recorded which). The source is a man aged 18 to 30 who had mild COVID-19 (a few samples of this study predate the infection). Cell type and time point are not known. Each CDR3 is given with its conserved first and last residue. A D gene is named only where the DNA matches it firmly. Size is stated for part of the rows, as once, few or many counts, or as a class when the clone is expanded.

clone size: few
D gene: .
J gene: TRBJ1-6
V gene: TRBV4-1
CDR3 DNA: TGCGCCAGCAGCCAAGATAATAGGGGGGCCGATAATTCACCCCTCCACTTT
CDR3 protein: CASSQDNRGADNSPLHF

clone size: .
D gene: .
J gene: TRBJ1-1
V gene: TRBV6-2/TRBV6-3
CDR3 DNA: TGTGCCAGCACAATAACATGGAGGTTAACTGAAGCTTTCTTT
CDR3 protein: CASTITWRLTEAFF

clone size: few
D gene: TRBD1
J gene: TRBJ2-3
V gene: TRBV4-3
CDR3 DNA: TGCGCCAGCAGCCAACTAACCGGGACAGGAAGCACAGATACGCAGTATTTT
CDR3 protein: CASSQLTGTGSTDTQYF

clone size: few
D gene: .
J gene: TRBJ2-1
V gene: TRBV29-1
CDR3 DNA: TGCAGCGTTGAACCAGGGAGAGACAATGAGCAGTTCTTC
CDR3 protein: CSVEPGRDNEQFF

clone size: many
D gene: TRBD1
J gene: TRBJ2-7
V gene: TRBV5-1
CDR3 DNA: TGCGCCAGCAGCTTCGGGACAGGGCTCTACGAGCAGTACTTC
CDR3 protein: CASSFGTGLYEQYF

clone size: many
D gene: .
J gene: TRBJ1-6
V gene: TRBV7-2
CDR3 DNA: TGTGCCAGCAGCTTCCGGGTCGGTAATTCACCCCTCCACTTT
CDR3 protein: CASSFRVGNSPLHF

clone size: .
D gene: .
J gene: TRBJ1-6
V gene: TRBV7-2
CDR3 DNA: TGTGCCAGCAGCTTAGACGGCAGGGCGGCGAGTTCACCCCTCCACTTT
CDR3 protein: CASSLDGRAASSPLHF

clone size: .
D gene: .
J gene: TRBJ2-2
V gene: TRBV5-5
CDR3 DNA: TGTGCCAGCAGCTCCTCAAGTCACGCTTCGGGGGAGCTGTTTTTT
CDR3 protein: CASSSSSHASGELFF

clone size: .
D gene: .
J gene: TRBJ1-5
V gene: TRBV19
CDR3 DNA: TGTGCCAGTAGTGAGATATATCAGCCCCAGCATTTT
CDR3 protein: CASSEIYQPQHF

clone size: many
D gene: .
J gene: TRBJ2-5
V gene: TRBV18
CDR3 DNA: TGTGCCAGCTCACCGTACGCCCTTGGGGGAACAGAGACCCAGTACTTC
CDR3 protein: CASSPYALGGTETQYF

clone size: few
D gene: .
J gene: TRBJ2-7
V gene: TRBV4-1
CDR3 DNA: TGCGCCAGCAGCCAAAATAGCGGTTACGAGCAGTACTTC
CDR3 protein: CASSQNSGYEQYF

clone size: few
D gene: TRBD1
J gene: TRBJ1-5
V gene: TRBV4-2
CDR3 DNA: TGTGCCAGCAGCCAGGCCTTCATGACAGGGCGCATCGGTGGCAATCAGCCCCAGCATTTT
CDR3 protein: CASSQAFMTGRIGGNQPQHF

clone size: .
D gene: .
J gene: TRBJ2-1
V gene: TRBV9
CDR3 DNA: TGTGCCAGCAGCGTAGGAGGTGGAAAGGATCTCAATGAGCAGTTCTTC
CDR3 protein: CASSVGGGKDLNEQFF

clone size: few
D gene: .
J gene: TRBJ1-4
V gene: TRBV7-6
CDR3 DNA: TGTGCCAGCAGCTTAGTTGGGGGGACTAATGAAAAACTGTTTTTT
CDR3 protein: CASSLVGGTNEKLFF

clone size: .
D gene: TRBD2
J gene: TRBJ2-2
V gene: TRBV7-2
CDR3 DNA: TGTGCCAGCAGCTTAGGAGCGGGGAGCACCGGGGAGCTGTTTTTT
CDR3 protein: CASSLGAGSTGELFF

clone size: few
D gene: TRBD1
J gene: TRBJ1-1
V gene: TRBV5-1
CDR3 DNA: TGCGCCAGCAGCTTGGCCCAGGGGGCGAACACTGAAGCTTTCTTT
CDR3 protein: CASSLAQGANTEAFF

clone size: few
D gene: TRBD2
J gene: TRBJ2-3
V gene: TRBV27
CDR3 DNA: TGTGCCAGCAGAACGACTAGCGGGGATACGCAGTATTTT
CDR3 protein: CASRTTSGDTQYF

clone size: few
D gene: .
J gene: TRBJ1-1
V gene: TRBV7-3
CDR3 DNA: TGTGCCAGCCGTCGTGGGGCTGGGGAGACTGAAGCTTTCTTT
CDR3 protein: CASRRGAGETEAFF

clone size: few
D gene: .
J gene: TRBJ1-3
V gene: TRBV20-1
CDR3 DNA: TGCAGTGCTCTGGACAGAAACTCTGGAAACACCATATATTTT
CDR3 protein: CSALDRNSGNTIYF

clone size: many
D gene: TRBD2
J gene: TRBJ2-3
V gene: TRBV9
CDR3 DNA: TGTGCCAGCAGCGCAGCGGGATCTACAGATACGCAGTATTTT
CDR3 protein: CASSAAGSTDTQYF

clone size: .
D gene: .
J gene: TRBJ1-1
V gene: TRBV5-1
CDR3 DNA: TGCGCCAGCAGCTCCTCTAGTTTGGGTGAAGCTTTCTTT
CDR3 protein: CASSSSSLGEAFF

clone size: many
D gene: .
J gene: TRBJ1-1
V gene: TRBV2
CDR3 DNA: TGTGCCAGTGGGAAAGGCACTGAAGCTTTCTTT
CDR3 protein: CASGKGTEAFF

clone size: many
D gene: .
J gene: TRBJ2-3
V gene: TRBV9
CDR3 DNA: TGTGCCAGCAGCCCCCAGGGTAGAAGCCCAGATACGCAGTATTTT
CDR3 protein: CASSPQGRSPDTQYF

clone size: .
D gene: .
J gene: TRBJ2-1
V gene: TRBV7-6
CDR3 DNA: TGTGCCAGCAGCGGAATACTGGCTGAGCAGTTCTTC
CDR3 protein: CASSGILAEQFF

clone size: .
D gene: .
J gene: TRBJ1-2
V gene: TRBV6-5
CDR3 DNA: TGTGCCAGCAGCTCCCGTACAGGGCTGGAGTTCGGCTACACCTTC
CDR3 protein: CASSSRTGLEFGYTF

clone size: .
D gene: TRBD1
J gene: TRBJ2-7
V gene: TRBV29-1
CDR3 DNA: TGCAGCGTTGGTGGGACAGGGATCAACGAGCAGTACTTC
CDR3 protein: CSVGGTGINEQYF

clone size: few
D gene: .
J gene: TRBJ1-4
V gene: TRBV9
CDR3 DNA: TGTGCCAGCAGCGTGAGGGCTGATAATGAAAAACTGTTTTTT
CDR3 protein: CASSVRADNEKLFF

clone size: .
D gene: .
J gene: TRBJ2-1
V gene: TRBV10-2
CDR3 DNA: TGCGCCAGCAGTGAGGCTCTCGGTGAGCAGTTCTTC
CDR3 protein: CASSEALGEQFF

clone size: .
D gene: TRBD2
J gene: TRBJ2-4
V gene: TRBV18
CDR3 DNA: TGTGCCAGCTCACCAAGACTAGCGGGAGCCTTATCCAAAAACATTCAGTACTTC
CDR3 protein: CASSPRLAGALSKNIQYF

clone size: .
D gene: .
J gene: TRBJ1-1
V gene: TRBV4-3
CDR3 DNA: TGCGCCAGCAGCCGTGGTGAGGGTCACACTGAAGCTTTCTTT
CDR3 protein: CASSRGEGHTEAFF

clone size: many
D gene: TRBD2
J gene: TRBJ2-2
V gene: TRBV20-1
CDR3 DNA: TGCAGTGCTTCTAGCGGGGGAAACACCGGGGAGCTGTTTTTT
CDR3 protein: CSASSGGNTGELFF

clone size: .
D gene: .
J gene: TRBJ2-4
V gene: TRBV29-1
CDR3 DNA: TGCAGCGTGGCCGCTGCCTCCGACCCGGGAGCCAAAAACATTCAGTACTTC
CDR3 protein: CSVAAASDPGAKNIQYF

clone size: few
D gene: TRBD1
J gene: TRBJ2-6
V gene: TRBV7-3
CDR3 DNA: TGTGCCAGCAGCCCTGTGGGACAGGCCAGCTCTGGGGCCAACGTCCTGACTTTC
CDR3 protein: CASSPVGQASSGANVLTF

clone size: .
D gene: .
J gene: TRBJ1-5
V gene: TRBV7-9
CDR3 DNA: TGTGCCAGCAGCGCGGACGTAAATCAGCCCCAGCATTTT
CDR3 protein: CASSADVNQPQHF

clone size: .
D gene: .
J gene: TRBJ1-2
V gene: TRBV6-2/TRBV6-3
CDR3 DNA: TGTGCCAGCAGTTACCCGGGACGCAACTATGGCTACACCTTC
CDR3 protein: CASSYPGRNYGYTF